Listed below are T cell receptor beta chains from one sample, sequenced in a study of T cell changes during pregnancy in multiple sclerosis. This table comes from immunoSEQ multiplex PCR, and its TCRdb copy is limited to in-frame clones, with some not included. In the table there are fewer than 90,000 clones, approximately 94% of which are singletons. This specimen was peripheral blood, taken in the third trimester of pregnancy. These receptors all stem from a female donor with multiple sclerosis, enrolled in a pregnancy study. Each CDR3 is given with its conserved first and last residue. The order of the fields is J gene, V gene, CDR3 protein.

>TRBJ2-1|TRBV5-1
CASSLVRGSEQFF
>TRBJ2-2|TRBV7-2
CASSRTDRGANTGELFF
>TRBJ2-1|TRBV6-5
CASSYPGQGSYNEQFF
>TRBJ2-2|TRBV5-1
CASSLTNGGAGELFF
>TRBJ2-1|TRBV6-5
CASSYSRTGNYNEQFF
>TRBJ2-2|TRBV28
CASIGAFSGRGHTGELFF
>TRBJ2-1|TRBV18
CASSPAGQGRNEQFF
>TRBJ2-1|TRBV4-1
CASSQVAGTSGNASYNEQFF
>TRBJ2-7|TRBV4-2
CASSQDVRQVSYEQYF
>TRBJ1-1|TRBV19
CASSSGHTEAFF
>TRBJ2-5|TRBV5-1
CASSLEGRTAETQYF
>TRBJ2-7|TRBV11-2
CASRGRTSGRNEQYF